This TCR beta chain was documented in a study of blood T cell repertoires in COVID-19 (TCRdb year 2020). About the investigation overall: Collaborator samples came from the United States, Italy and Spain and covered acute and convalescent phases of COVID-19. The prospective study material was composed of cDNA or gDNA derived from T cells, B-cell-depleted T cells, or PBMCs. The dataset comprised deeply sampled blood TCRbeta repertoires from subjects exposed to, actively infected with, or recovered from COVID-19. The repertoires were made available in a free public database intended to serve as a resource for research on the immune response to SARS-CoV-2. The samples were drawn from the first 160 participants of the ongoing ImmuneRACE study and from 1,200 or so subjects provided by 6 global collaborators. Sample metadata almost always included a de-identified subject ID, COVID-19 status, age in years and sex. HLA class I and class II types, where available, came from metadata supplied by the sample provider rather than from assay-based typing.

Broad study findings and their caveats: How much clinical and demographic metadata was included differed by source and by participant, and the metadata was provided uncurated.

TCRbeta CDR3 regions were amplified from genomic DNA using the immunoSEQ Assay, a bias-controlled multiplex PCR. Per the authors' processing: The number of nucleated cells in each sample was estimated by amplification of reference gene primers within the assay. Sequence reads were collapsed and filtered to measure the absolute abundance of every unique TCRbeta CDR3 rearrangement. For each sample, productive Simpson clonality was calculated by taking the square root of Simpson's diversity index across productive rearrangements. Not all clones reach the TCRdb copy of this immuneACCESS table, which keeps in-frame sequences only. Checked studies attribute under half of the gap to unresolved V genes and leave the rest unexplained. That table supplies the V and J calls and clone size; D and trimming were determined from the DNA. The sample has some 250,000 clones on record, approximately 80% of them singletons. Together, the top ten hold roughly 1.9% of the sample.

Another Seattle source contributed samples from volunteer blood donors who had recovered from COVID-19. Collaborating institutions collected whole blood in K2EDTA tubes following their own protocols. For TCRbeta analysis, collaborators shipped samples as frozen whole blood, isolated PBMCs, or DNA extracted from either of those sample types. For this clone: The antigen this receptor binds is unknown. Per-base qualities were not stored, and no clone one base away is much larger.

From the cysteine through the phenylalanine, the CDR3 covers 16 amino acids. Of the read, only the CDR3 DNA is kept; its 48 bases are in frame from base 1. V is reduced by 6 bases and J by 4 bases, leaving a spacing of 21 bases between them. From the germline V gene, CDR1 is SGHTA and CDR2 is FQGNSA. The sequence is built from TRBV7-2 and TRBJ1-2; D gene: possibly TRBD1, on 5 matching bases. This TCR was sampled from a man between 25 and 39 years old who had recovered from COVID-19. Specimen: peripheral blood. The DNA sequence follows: TGTGCCAGCAGTTCTAACGGGGGTCTACTATCCTATGGCTACACCTTC. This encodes CASSSNGGLLSYGYTF. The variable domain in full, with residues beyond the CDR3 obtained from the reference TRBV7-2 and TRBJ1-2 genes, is GAGVSQSPSNKVTEKGKDVELRCDPISGHTALYWYRQSLGQGLEFLIYFQGNSAPDKSGLPSDRFSAERTGGSVSTLTIQRTQQEDSAVYLCASSSNGGLLSYGYTFGSGTRLTVV.